This TCR beta chain comes out of a study of PD-1 blockade in classical Hodgkin lymphoma. For the study at large: Patients got intravenous nivolumab 3 mg/kg every 2 weeks. Study-level results: Repertoire differences have undefined causes, possibly disease activity or prior therapy. Newly diagnosed patients were reported to start with lower TCR diversity than healthy donors.

TCRdb's copy holds only in-frame clones and misses some; the assay was immunoSEQ multiplex PCR. The table shows approximately 10,000 clones, with approximately 88% occurring only once. Every patient had relapsed following autologous stem cell transplantation, and cohorts differed in brentuximab vedotin exposure. Magnetic negative selection was used to purify CD8+ T cells from thawed PBMCs. Complete response, partial response or progressive disease constituted the best response categories observed. This CDR3 comprises 13 residues. The ends lost 4 bases at V and 4 bases at J; junction bases unmatched: 2. In germline, CDR1 is SEHNR, CDR2 FQNEAQ (reference sequence). A remark on this clone: Its target is not known.

The sequence was obtained from a human donor with classical Hodgkin lymphoma. The specimen comprised CD8+ T cells from blood, sampled at baseline. The rearrangement links TRBV7-9 to TRBJ2-5, with 8 bases that match TRBD1. DNA for the CDR3: TGTGCCAGCAGCTCCAGGGGGCTAGAGACCCAGTACTTC. This encodes CASSSRGLETQYF.